Listed below are T cell receptor beta chains from one sample, sequenced in a study of Ad26.COV2.S vaccination and SARS-CoV-2 variants. Profiling relied on immunoSEQ multiplex PCR, and the TCRdb table lists in-frame clones only, not all of them. This table holds about 420,000 clones, roughly 90% found once. This material consisted of peripheral blood, taken in a trial of Ad26.COV2.S vaccine versus placebo. The origin of the receptors is a person aged 18-60 years who received the Ad26.COV2.S COVID-19 vaccine or a placebo. CDR3s include the opening cysteine and the closing phenylalanine or tryptophan. The D gene is left open where the match is weak. Clone size is stated in some rows and not others, as once, few, many or a class when expanded.

-	-	TRBV9	15	TRBJ2-7	CASSVGGSRTHEQYF	TGTGCCAGCAGCGTAGGGGGCAGTAGAACCCACGAGCAGTACTTC
TRBD1	-	TRBV10-3	14	TRBJ2-5	CAIRSGTGGETQYF	TGTGCCATCAGAAGCGGGACAGGGGGAGAGACCCAGTACTTC
-	-	TRBV5-8	17	TRBJ1-5	CASSLPMTMNSNQPQHF	TGTGCCAGCAGCTTACCTATGACTATGAATAGCAATCAGCCCCAGCATTTT
TRBD1	-	TRBV19	13	TRBJ2-7	CASSAGQDYEQYF	TGTGCCAGTAGTGCCGGACAGGACTACGAGCAGTACTTC
-	-	TRBV2	15	TRBJ1-1	CASSELGTTGTEAFF	TGTGCCAGCAGTGAGTTGGGGACAACGGGCACTGAAGCTTTCTTT
TRBD1	-	TRBV5-1	15	TRBJ2-3	CASSQDRAASDTQYF	TGCGCCAGCAGCCAAGACAGGGCTGCATCAGATACGCAGTATTTT
TRBD1	few	TRBV12-5	15	TRBJ2-1	CASGLGQGAFDEQFF	TGTGCTAGTGGTTTGGGGCAGGGGGCTTTCGATGAGCAGTTCTTC
TRBD2	-	TRBV5-6	14	TRBJ2-3	CASSNSGGEDTQYF	TGTGCCAGCAGCAACAGCGGGGGGGAAGATACGCAGTATTTT
TRBD1	-	TRBV5-4	14	TRBJ2-7	CASSLNRGKNEQYF	TGTGCCAGCAGCTTAAACAGGGGAAAAAACGAGCAGTACTTC
-	-	TRBV6-2/TRBV6-3	12	TRBJ1-1	CASSPMNTEAFF	TGTGCCAGCAGTCCAATGAACACTGAAGCTTTCTTT
-	-	TRBV28	15	TRBJ1-1	CASNAPGRMNTEAFF	TGTGCCAGCAACGCCCCCGGGCGCATGAACACTGAAGCTTTCTTT
TRBD1	-	TRBV5-4	15	TRBJ2-5	CASSLRDRGGKTQYF	TGTGCCAGCAGCTTGCGGGACAGGGGAGGGAAGACCCAGTACTTC
-	-	TRBV4-1	15	TRBJ1-2	CASSQDPTLGYGYTF	TGCGCCAGCAGCCAAGACCCCACTCTAGGCTATGGCTACACCTTC
-	-	TRBV5-1	14	TRBJ1-2	CASSLGHTNYGYTF	TGCGCCAGCAGCTTGGGGCATACTAACTATGGCTACACCTTC
TRBD2	-	TRBV5-6	15	TRBJ2-1	CASSLVSGSYNEQFF	TGTGCCAGCAGCTTGGTTAGCGGGTCCTACAATGAGCAGTTCTTC
TRBD1	-	TRBV7-9	15	TRBJ1-4	CASSLGGTGDEKLFF	TGTGCCAGCAGCTTAGGAGGGACAGGGGATGAAAAACTGTTTTTT
-	-	TRBV6-1	16	TRBJ1-4	CASSAQGARSNEKLFF	TGTGCCAGCAGTGCCCAGGGCGCGAGATCAAATGAAAAACTGTTTTTT
TRBD1	-	TRBV11-3	14	TRBJ2-3	CASSQRQGADTQYF	TGTGCCAGCAGCCAGCGACAGGGGGCAGATACGCAGTATTTT
-	once	TRBV11-2	14	TRBJ1-4	CASSSTRRNEKLFF	TGTGCCAGCAGTTCCACCCGGAGGAATGAAAAACTGTTTTTT
-	-	TRBV7-2	13	TRBJ1-6	CASTSRGNSPLHF	TGTGCCAGCACCTCCCGCGGGAATTCACCCCTCCACTTT
-	-	TRBV13	12	TRBJ2-2	CASSRVTSELFF	TGTGCCAGCAGCCGGGTCACATCGGAGCTGTTTTTT
TRBD1	-	TRBV7-8	15	TRBJ2-4	CASSTRTGFMDIQYF	TGTGCCAGCAGCACCCGGACAGGTTTTATGGACATTCAGTACTTC
-	-	TRBV19	14	TRBJ1-4	CASAPLGRHEKLFF	TGTGCCAGCGCCCCCCTAGGTCGCCACGAAAAACTGTTTTTT
-	-	TRBV28	13	TRBJ1-2	CASRSGTDYGYTF	TGTGCCAGCAGATCCGGGACGGACTATGGCTACACCTTC
TRBD1	-	TRBV27	15	TRBJ2-7	CASSYSGRGSYEQYF	TGTGCCAGCAGTTATTCCGGCAGGGGGTCCTACGAGCAGTACTTC
-	few	TRBV7-2	15	TRBJ1-5	CASTLSVRGNQPQHF	TGTGCCAGCACCCTGTCCGTGAGAGGGAATCAGCCCCAGCATTTT
-	-	TRBV7-2	16	TRBJ1-5	CASGPSEGPLRQPQHF	TGTGCCAGCGGACCCAGTGAGGGGCCCCTAAGACAGCCCCAGCATTTT
-	-	TRBV4-2	13	TRBJ2-5	CASSQDQSETQYF	TGTGCCAGCAGCCAAGATCAGTCGGAGACCCAGTACTTC
-	-	TRBV9	14	TRBJ1-3	CASSVRSSGNTIYF	TGTGCCAGCAGCGTACGGTCCTCTGGAAACACCATATATTTT
TRBD2	once	TRBV29-1	16	TRBJ2-2	CSVEEVSGGPTGELFF	TGCAGCGTTGAAGAAGTTAGCGGGGGTCCCACCGGGGAGCTGTTTTTT
TRBD1	-	TRBV24-1	14	TRBJ1-5	CATSRTGINQPQHF	TGTGCCACCAGTAGGACAGGGATCAATCAGCCCCAGCATTTT
-	-	TRBV6-2/TRBV6-3	13	TRBJ2-2	CASSPTLTGELFF	TGTGCCAGCAGCCCGACCCTAACCGGGGAGCTGTTTTTT
-	-	TRBV3-1/TRBV3-2	16	TRBJ1-2	CASSPSAQVGPYGYTF	TGTGCCAGCAGCCCCTCGGCCCAGGTCGGCCCCTATGGCTACACCTTC
TRBD1	once	TRBV4-1	14	TRBJ1-3	CASSQGRGSDTIYF	TGCGCCAGCAGCCAAGGCAGGGGGTCGGACACCATATATTTT
TRBD2	-	TRBV4-3	17	TRBJ2-2	CASSQGTSGGSGGELFF	TGCGCCAGCAGCCAAGGGACTAGCGGGGGGTCCGGCGGGGAGCTGTTTTTT
TRBD1	-	TRBV6-5	13	TRBJ2-7	CASSRDRAYEQYF	TGTGCCAGCAGCCGGGACAGGGCCTACGAGCAGTACTTC
TRBD2	-	TRBV6-5	16	TRBJ2-1	CASSSFGGGANNEQFF	TGTGCCAGCAGTTCCTTTGGCGGGGGGGCTAACAATGAGCAGTTCTTC
TRBD1	-	TRBV2	19	TRBJ2-7	CASSERWAGDRDNNYEQYF	TGTGCCAGCAGTGAACGATGGGCGGGGGACAGGGACAACAACTACGAGCAGTACTTC
-	-	TRBV7-9	13	TRBJ1-2	CAIPLPGEDGYTF	TGTGCCATCCCCCTTCCGGGGGAGGATGGCTACACCTTC
-	-	TRBV6-5	14	TRBJ2-2	CASSYLATTGELFF	TGTGCCAGCAGTTACCTGGCTACCACCGGGGAGCTGTTTTTT
TRBD1	-	TRBV6-5	15	TRBJ2-7	CASSRRDRMFNEQYF	TGTGCCAGCAGCCGCCGGGACAGGATGTTCAACGAGCAGTACTTC
TRBD2	-	TRBV10-3	18	TRBJ2-1	CAISESRRGVPTYNEQFF	TGTGCCATCAGTGAGTCGCGGCGGGGGGTACCCACTTACAATGAGCAGTTCTTC
TRBD1	once	TRBV11-1	14	TRBJ2-3	CASSRDRSTDTQYF	TGTGCCAGCAGCAGGGACAGGAGCACAGATACGCAGTATTTT
TRBD1	-	TRBV29-1	14	TRBJ1-2	CSVETRDRNYGYTF	TGCAGCGTTGAGACCCGGGACAGGAACTATGGCTACACCTTC
-	-	TRBV29-1	11	TRBJ2-2	CSVGNTGELFF	TGCAGCGTTGGGAACACCGGGGAGCTGTTTTTT
-	-	TRBV28	14	TRBJ1-1	CASRVPAGVAEAFF	TGTGCCAGCAGGGTCCCTGCGGGGGTGGCTGAAGCTTTCTTT
-	-	TRBV9	15	TRBJ1-4	CASSVAPNLNEKLFF	TGTGCCAGCAGCGTAGCCCCTAATCTGAATGAAAAACTGTTTTTT
-	-	TRBV27	16	TRBJ2-3	CASSLRGGYSTDTQYF	TGTGCCAGCAGTTTAAGGGGGGGCTATAGCACAGATACGCAGTATTTT
-	-	TRBV9	12	TRBJ1-2	CASSVEGYGYTF	TGTGCCAGCAGCGTAGAGGGGTATGGCTACACCTTC
-	-	TRBV6-4	14	TRBJ2-1	CASSRDSLANEQFF	TGTGCCAGCAGTCGAGACTCCTTAGCCAATGAGCAGTTCTTC
-	-	TRBV7-9	13	TRBJ2-5	CASSLTGSETQYF	TGTGCCAGCAGCTTAACAGGGAGTGAGACCCAGTACTTC
-	-	TRBV9	14	TRBJ1-6	CASSVGSLNSPLHF	TGTGCCAGCAGCGTAGGCAGTCTTAATTCACCCCTCCACTTT
-	-	TRBV3-1/TRBV3-2	9	TRBJ2-3	CASSQGKYF	TGTGCCAGCAGCCAAGGAAAGTATTTT
-	once	TRBV6-5	13	TRBJ1-5	CATSGRANQPQHF	TGTGCCACCTCAGGGAGGGCCAATCAGCCCCAGCATTTT
-	few	TRBV5-1	13	TRBJ2-7	CASSLGPAYEQYF	TGCGCCAGCAGCTTGGGTCCAGCCTACGAGCAGTACTTC
-	-	TRBV7-9	14	TRBJ2-2	CASSFRAGTGELFF	TGTGCCAGCAGCTTCCGGGCGGGTACCGGGGAGCTGTTTTTT
TRBD2	-	TRBV5-1	16	TRBJ2-1	CASSVQLAGGYNEQFF	TGCGCCAGCAGCGTACAACTAGCGGGGGGGTACAATGAGCAGTTCTTC
TRBD1	once	TRBV5-6	14	TRBJ1-2	CASSGDRGFYGYTF	TGTGCCAGCAGCGGGGACAGGGGGTTCTATGGCTACACCTTC